This TCR beta chain was sequenced in a study of OX40 agonist ivuxolimab in advanced cancers. Method: immunoSEQ multiplex PCR; TCRdb's copy keeps in-frame clones and lacks some. The sample records about 62,000 clones, around 84% being singletons. The V gene's germline CDR1 is MNHNS and CDR2 SASEGT. The CDR3 has 15 amino acids. Trimming at V came to 5 bases and at J to 7 bases, leaving 9 bases not matched to a gene. This clone has only one observation. The chain uses TRBV6-1 and TRBJ2-2, with 8 bases aligning to TRBD2. The sequence derives from an adult with an advanced solid tumor such as melanoma, head and neck, liver or kidney cancer. The sequencing used CD4+ or CD8+ T cells sorted from blood, collected in a trial of the OX40 agonist ivuxolimab. The CDR3 here is CASSSSGLVGGELFF. The CDR3, as DNA: TGTGCCAGCAGTTCGTCGGGACTAGTGGGCGGGGAGCTGTTTTTT.